A selection of T cell receptor beta chains follows, all from one sample in a study of Tregs in tolerant kidney transplant recipients. Data came from immunoSEQ multiplex PCR; TCRdb stores just in-frame clones and leaves some out. The sample has more than 70,000 clones, 90% to 95% seen once. This material consisted of CD4+ T cells from blood (PBMCs), taken 24 months after the transplant. The receptors were sampled from a human patient who received a combined kidney and bone marrow transplant. Some T cells may have originated in the graft donor. CDR3s include the opening cysteine and the closing phenylalanine or tryptophan. Each record gives: clone size, V gene, J gene, D gene, CDR3 DNA, CDR3 protein. A D gene is named only where the DNA matches it firmly. A row's size may be missing; if present it is once, few, many or a size class.

abundance: NA
v_gene: TRBV5-6
j_gene: TRBJ2-7
d_gene: TRBD1
CDR3nt: TGTGCCAGCAGCTTGTATGGACAGGGGGTAGATTCCTACGAGCAGTACTTC
CDR3aa: CASSLYGQGVDSYEQYF

abundance: NA
v_gene: TRBV6-4
j_gene: TRBJ1-6
d_gene: TRBD1
CDR3nt: TGTGCCAGCAGTGCCGACAGGGCGAATTCACCCCTCCACTTT
CDR3aa: CASSADRANSPLHF

abundance: NA
v_gene: TRBV4-1
j_gene: TRBJ1-4
d_gene: NA
CDR3nt: TGCGCCAGCAGCCAGAAGATTCGGCCCTCAGGGTATAATGAAAAACTGTTTTTT
CDR3aa: CASSQKIRPSGYNEKLFF

abundance: NA
v_gene: TRBV7-2
j_gene: TRBJ2-3
d_gene: TRBD2
CDR3nt: TGTGCCAGCAGCTTAAAACTAGCGGGCACGTATACGCAGTATTTT
CDR3aa: CASSLKLAGTYTQYF

abundance: NA
v_gene: TRBV6-4
j_gene: TRBJ2-3
d_gene: TRBD1
CDR3nt: TGTGCCAGCAGTATAGACAGGGGTGATACGCAGTATTTT
CDR3aa: CASSIDRGDTQYF

abundance: NA
v_gene: TRBV7-3
j_gene: TRBJ2-1
d_gene: NA
CDR3nt: TGTGCCAGCAGCTTAGCGGGTCGCTCCTACAATGAGCAGTTCTTC
CDR3aa: CASSLAGRSYNEQFF

abundance: NA
v_gene: TRBV20-1
j_gene: TRBJ2-1
d_gene: NA
CDR3nt: TGCAGTCCCCAGGGGCGAAACGAGCAGTTCTTC
CDR3aa: CSPQGRNEQFF

abundance: NA
v_gene: TRBV19
j_gene: TRBJ2-3
d_gene: NA
CDR3nt: TGTGCCAGTAGTAACCGACCGATTAGTGAGACTAGCACAGATACGCAGTATTTT
CDR3aa: CASSNRPISETSTDTQYF

abundance: NA
v_gene: TRBV12-5
j_gene: TRBJ2-3
d_gene: TRBD2
CDR3nt: TGTGCTAGTGGTTTGGTACTCGGGGGACTAGCGGGAGGGCCTGGCAGCACAGATACGCAGTATTTT
CDR3aa: CASGLVLGGLAGGPGSTDTQYF

abundance: NA
v_gene: TRBV6-5
j_gene: TRBJ1-1
d_gene: NA
CDR3nt: TGTGCCAGCAGTAGGAGAAACACTGAAGCTTTCTTT
CDR3aa: CASSRRNTEAFF

abundance: NA
v_gene: TRBV5-1
j_gene: TRBJ2-3
d_gene: NA
CDR3nt: TGCGCCAGTTCCGGGCGGGCGGCCACAGATACGCAGTATTTT
CDR3aa: CASSGRAATDTQYF

abundance: NA
v_gene: TRBV7-2
j_gene: TRBJ1-2
d_gene: TRBD1
CDR3nt: TGTGCCAGCAGCTTTTTGACAGGGCCCTATGGCTACACCTTC
CDR3aa: CASSFLTGPYGYTF

abundance: NA
v_gene: TRBV21-1
j_gene: TRBJ1-4
d_gene: NA
CDR3nt: TGTGCCAGCAGCAAAGCGGGGACAGCTGGACAAGAAAAACTGTTTTTT
CDR3aa: CASSKAGTAGQEKLFF

abundance: NA
v_gene: TRBV18
j_gene: TRBJ1-4
d_gene: NA
CDR3nt: TGTGCCAGCTCCGCGGCGGCCGGAAACGAGTGGGAAAAACTGTTTTTT
CDR3aa: CASSAAAGNEWEKLFF

abundance: NA
v_gene: TRBV27
j_gene: TRBJ2-7
d_gene: NA
CDR3nt: TGTGCCAGCCGGAGAGCCTACGAGCAGTACTTC
CDR3aa: CASRRAYEQYF

abundance: NA
v_gene: TRBV9
j_gene: TRBJ1-2
d_gene: NA
CDR3nt: TGTGCCAGCAGCACGGAGAACTATGGCTACACCTTC
CDR3aa: CASSTENYGYTF

abundance: NA
v_gene: TRBV11-2
j_gene: TRBJ1-3
d_gene: TRBD1
CDR3nt: TGTGCCAGCAGCCCGGACAGGTCTGGAAACACCATATATTTT
CDR3aa: CASSPDRSGNTIYF

abundance: NA
v_gene: TRBV4-1
j_gene: TRBJ2-1
d_gene: TRBD2
CDR3nt: TGCGCCAGCAGCCAAGTTGGACTAGCGGGCGTAAACCAGAACTACAATGAGCAGTTCTTC
CDR3aa: CASSQVGLAGVNQNYNEQFF

abundance: NA
v_gene: TRBV29-1
j_gene: TRBJ1-1
d_gene: NA
CDR3nt: TGCAGCGGACAGAACACTGAAGCTTTCTTT
CDR3aa: CSGQNTEAFF

abundance: NA
v_gene: TRBV7-2
j_gene: TRBJ1-3
d_gene: TRBD1
CDR3nt: TGTGCCAGCAGCTCCCGGGACAGGGGAAACACCATATATTTT
CDR3aa: CASSSRDRGNTIYF

abundance: NA
v_gene: TRBV7-3
j_gene: TRBJ1-3
d_gene: NA
CDR3nt: TGTGCCAGCAGCCAGTCAGGTTCTGGAAACACCATATATTTT
CDR3aa: CASSQSGSGNTIYF

abundance: NA
v_gene: TRBV19
j_gene: TRBJ1-2
d_gene: NA
CDR3nt: TGTGCCAGTAGTATACGCGAACAGGGAACCTATGGCTACACCTTC
CDR3aa: CASSIREQGTYGYTF

abundance: NA
v_gene: TRBV7-9
j_gene: TRBJ2-1
d_gene: TRBD2
CDR3nt: TGTGCTAACCCGGGGGGGGGAGATGAGCAGTTCTTC
CDR3aa: CANPGGGDEQFF

abundance: NA
v_gene: TRBV5-1
j_gene: TRBJ2-5
d_gene: NA
CDR3nt: TGCGCCAGCAGGGAAGACGACTTAAAACAAGAGACCCAGTACTTC
CDR3aa: CASREDDLKQETQYF

abundance: NA
v_gene: TRBV18
j_gene: TRBJ1-6
d_gene: NA
CDR3nt: TGTGCCAGCTCACAGGGGTACAATTCCCCCCTCCACTTT
CDR3aa: CASSQGYNSPLHF

abundance: NA
v_gene: TRBV14
j_gene: TRBJ2-7
d_gene: NA
CDR3nt: TGTGCCAGCAGCCAAGTTTTAGGTGGAGTCTCCTACGAGCAGTACTTC
CDR3aa: CASSQVLGGVSYEQYF

abundance: NA
v_gene: TRBV5-1
j_gene: TRBJ1-1
d_gene: NA
CDR3nt: TGCGCCAGCAGAACGAACAGGGCCGTGGACACTGAAGCTTTCTTT
CDR3aa: CASRTNRAVDTEAFF

abundance: NA
v_gene: TRBV4-2
j_gene: TRBJ2-5
d_gene: NA
CDR3nt: TGTGCCAGCAGCCAAGAATTAGGTGGAGCGACCCAGTACTTC
CDR3aa: CASSQELGGATQYF

abundance: NA
v_gene: TRBV5-1
j_gene: TRBJ1-4
d_gene: TRBD1
CDR3nt: TGCGCCAGCAGCTTGGGGGCAGGGGGAGGTGAAAAACTGTTTTTT
CDR3aa: CASSLGAGGGEKLFF

abundance: NA
v_gene: TRBV7-9
j_gene: TRBJ2-5
d_gene: NA
CDR3nt: TGTGCCAGCAGGGGAGGGGGAGAGACCCAGTACTTC
CDR3aa: CASRGGGETQYF

abundance: NA
v_gene: TRBV5-1
j_gene: TRBJ1-2
d_gene: TRBD1
CDR3nt: TGCGCCAGCAGCTTGGACAGGGGTGTCTATGGCTACACCTTC
CDR3aa: CASSLDRGVYGYTF

abundance: NA
v_gene: TRBV28
j_gene: TRBJ1-5
d_gene: TRBD1
CDR3nt: TGTGCCAGCAGTTATCCGGGACAGGGGGTTTCTGGTCAGCCCCAGCATTTT
CDR3aa: CASSYPGQGVSGQPQHF

abundance: NA
v_gene: TRBV5-1
j_gene: TRBJ1-4
d_gene: NA
CDR3nt: TGCGCCAGCAGCTTGACAGATGAGAGTGAAAAACTGTTTTTT
CDR3aa: CASSLTDESEKLFF

abundance: once
v_gene: TRBV7-3
j_gene: TRBJ2-2
d_gene: TRBD2
CDR3nt: TGTGCCAGCAGCTCCTACGGGACTAGTCCCGGGGAGCTGTTTTTT
CDR3aa: CASSSYGTSPGELFF

abundance: NA
v_gene: TRBV5-8
j_gene: TRBJ2-1
d_gene: NA
CDR3nt: TGTGCCAGCAGCTTGGAGTCCGCACTCAACTCATACAATGAGCAGTTCTTC
CDR3aa: CASSLESALNSYNEQFF

abundance: NA
v_gene: TRBV28
j_gene: TRBJ1-5
d_gene: NA
CDR3nt: TGTGCCAGCAGTTTGGGCGGGTTTCAGCCCCAGCATTTT
CDR3aa: CASSLGGFQPQHF

abundance: NA
v_gene: TRBV29-1
j_gene: TRBJ2-7
d_gene: NA
CDR3nt: TGCAGCGTTGACTCCGGGGGAATGGGGCAGTACTTC
CDR3aa: CSVDSGGMGQYF

abundance: NA
v_gene: TRBV25-1
j_gene: TRBJ2-3
d_gene: TRBD2
CDR3nt: TGTGCCAGCAAATCTAGCGGGGGACCAGATACGCAGTATTTT
CDR3aa: CASKSSGGPDTQYF

abundance: NA
v_gene: TRBV4-1
j_gene: TRBJ1-2
d_gene: NA
CDR3nt: TGCGCCAGCAGCCAATTTCCCACACAGGGCGATAAGGGCTACACCTTC
CDR3aa: CASSQFPTQGDKGYTF

abundance: once
v_gene: TRBV11-3
j_gene: TRBJ2-7
d_gene: NA
CDR3nt: TGTGCCAGCAGCTCCACCTACAGGCCGTACTACGAGCAGTACTTC
CDR3aa: CASSSTYRPYYEQYF

abundance: once
v_gene: TRBV6-1
j_gene: TRBJ1-5
d_gene: NA
CDR3nt: TGTGCCAGCAGTGCAACAGGGTGGTGGCAGCCCCAGCATTTT
CDR3aa: CASSATGWWQPQHF

abundance: NA
v_gene: TRBV7-8
j_gene: TRBJ2-1
d_gene: TRBD1
CDR3nt: TGTGCCAGCAGAACCGGGACAGGGTACCATGAGCAGTTCTTC
CDR3aa: CASRTGTGYHEQFF

abundance: NA
v_gene: TRBV6-5
j_gene: TRBJ2-7
d_gene: NA
CDR3nt: TGTGCCAGCACCAAACGACAGGAATCCTACGAGCAGTACTTC
CDR3aa: CASTKRQESYEQYF